A single sample is the source of the 8 T cell receptor beta chains below, sequenced in a study of blood T cell repertoires in COVID-19. Profiling relied on immunoSEQ multiplex PCR, and the TCRdb table lists in-frame clones only, not all of them. The table records approximately 490,000 clones, 87% of them present only once. Sequenced sample: PBMCs or T cells enriched from blood (not recorded which). These receptors all stem from a woman under 30 who had recovered from COVID-19.

The chain carries TRBV7-9 and TRBJ2-5; 8 positions match TRBD1. V shed 0 bases and J 2 bases; nucleotides not matched to a gene: 2. CDR3 length: 15 residues. Per the germline V gene, CDR1 is SEHNR and CDR2 is FQNEAQ (reference sequence). CDR3 sequence: CASSLAGQGQETQYF. DNA for the CDR3: TGTGCCAGCAGCTTAGCAGGACAGGGTCAAGAGACCCAGTACTTC.

The J gene is TRBJ2-7, the V gene TRBV6-6, with a possible D match to TRBD2 (6 bases). The CDR3 is 15 amino acids. Per germline, CDR1 MNHNY and CDR2 SVGAGI (reference sequence). Deletions cut 4 bases from V and 7 bases from J, with 20 bases between. Here the CDR3 DNA reads TGTGCCAGCAGTTCCCGGGACTTAACCGGGTCGGAGCAGTACTTC. Protein: CASSSRDLTGSEQYF.

The J gene is TRBJ2-5, the V gene TRBV4-1; D gene ambiguous. V lost 1 base and J lost 2, with 5 bases in between. The CDR3 is 13 amino acids. Germline CDR1 is MGHRA and CDR2 is YSYEKL. CDR3 in DNA: TGCGCCAGCAGCCAAGGAACTCAAGAGACCCAGTACTTC. Amino acid sequence: CASSQGTQETQYF.

This chain joins TRBV4-2 and TRBJ2-1; 12 bases fit TRBD2. This CDR3 spans 15 amino acids. J was trimmed by 5 bases and V by 1 base; bases with no gene match: 0. Germline assignment: CDR1 LGHNA and CDR2 YNFKEQ. The CDR3 spells CASSQGTSGDNEQFF. The CDR3 DNA sequence: TGTGCCAGCAGCCAAGGGACTAGCGGGGACAATGAGCAGTTCTTC.

The chain joins TRBV27 to TRBJ2-1, with a tentative D call TRBD1 (6 bases). The CDR3 contains 16 residues. The germline V and J ends were trimmed by 3 bases and 4 bases, with 16 bases remaining between them. Germline CDR1 MNHEY, CDR2 SMNVEV (reference sequence). CDR3 DNA sequence: TGTGCCAGCAGTTTTTTCCGGGACACCACATACAATGAGCAGTTCTTC. This gives the protein CASSFFRDTTYNEQFF.

This clone is a singleton in its sample. The chain uses TRBV19 and TRBJ1-3; 8 nucleotides match TRBD1. The CDR3 runs 13 residues. Germline CDR1 and CDR2: LNHDA and SQIVND (reference sequence). Germline trimming cut 3 bases from V and 7 bases from J; bases unmatched to any gene: 2. The CDR3 DNA follows: TGTGCCAGTAGTATCGGACAGGGCAACACCATATATTTT. It is translated as CASSIGQGNTIYF.

The V and J genes are TRBV7-5 and TRBJ1-5; the table names TRBD1, a call not compared with the DNA. TRBV7-5 is annotated as a pseudogene. The CDR3 loop spans 15 amino acids. This CDR3 reads CARSSSGGSNQPQHF. The CDR3 region has the DNA TGTGCCAGAAGCTCCTCAGGGGGAAGCAATCAGCCCCAGCATTTT.

This clone was observed a few times. This sequence joins TRBV4-1 and TRBJ1-2, with a weak D call TRBD1 (6 bases). CDR3 length equals 14 residues. Germline CDR1 reads MGHRA; CDR2 reads YSYEKL. Trimming removed 1 base from V and 10 bases from J, with 16 bases in between. The chain's CDR3 is CASSQVRTEEVYTF. The CDR3 DNA follows: TGCGCCAGCAGCCAAGTCCGGACAGAGGAGGTCTACACCTTC.